This T cell receptor beta chain was obtained from a study of blood T cell repertoires in COVID-19. V was shortened by 2 bases and J by 4 bases, with 11 bases between the two germline ends. From germline, CDR1 is MDHEN and CDR2 SYDVKM. CDR3 length: 14 residues. Measured with immunoSEQ multiplex PCR; TCRdb has only the in-frame clones, and not every one. The sample yields about 92,000 clones, roughly 85% seen once. The gene calls are TRBV28 and TRBJ1-2; D uncertain. The sequenced sample was peripheral blood. This clonotype originated in a woman aged 55-69 years with COVID-19, enrolled during active disease. As DNA, the CDR3 is TGTGCCAGCAGTTTACCTCAGGTCCTCTATGGCTACACCTTC. Translated: CASSLPQVLYGYTF.